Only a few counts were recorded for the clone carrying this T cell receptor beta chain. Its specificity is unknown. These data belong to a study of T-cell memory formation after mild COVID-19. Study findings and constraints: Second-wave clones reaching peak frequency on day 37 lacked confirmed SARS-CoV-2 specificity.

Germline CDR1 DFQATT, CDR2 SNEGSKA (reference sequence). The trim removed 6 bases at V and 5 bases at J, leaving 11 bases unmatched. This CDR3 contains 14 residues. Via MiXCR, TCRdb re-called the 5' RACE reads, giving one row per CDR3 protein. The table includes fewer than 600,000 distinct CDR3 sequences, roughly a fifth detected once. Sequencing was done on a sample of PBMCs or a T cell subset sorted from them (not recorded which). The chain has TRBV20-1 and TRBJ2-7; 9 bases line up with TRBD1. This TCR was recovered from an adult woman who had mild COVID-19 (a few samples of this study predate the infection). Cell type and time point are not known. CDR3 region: CSAIQGAYSHEQYF. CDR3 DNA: TGCAGTGCCATACAGGGGGCTTACTCGCACGAGCAGTACTTC.